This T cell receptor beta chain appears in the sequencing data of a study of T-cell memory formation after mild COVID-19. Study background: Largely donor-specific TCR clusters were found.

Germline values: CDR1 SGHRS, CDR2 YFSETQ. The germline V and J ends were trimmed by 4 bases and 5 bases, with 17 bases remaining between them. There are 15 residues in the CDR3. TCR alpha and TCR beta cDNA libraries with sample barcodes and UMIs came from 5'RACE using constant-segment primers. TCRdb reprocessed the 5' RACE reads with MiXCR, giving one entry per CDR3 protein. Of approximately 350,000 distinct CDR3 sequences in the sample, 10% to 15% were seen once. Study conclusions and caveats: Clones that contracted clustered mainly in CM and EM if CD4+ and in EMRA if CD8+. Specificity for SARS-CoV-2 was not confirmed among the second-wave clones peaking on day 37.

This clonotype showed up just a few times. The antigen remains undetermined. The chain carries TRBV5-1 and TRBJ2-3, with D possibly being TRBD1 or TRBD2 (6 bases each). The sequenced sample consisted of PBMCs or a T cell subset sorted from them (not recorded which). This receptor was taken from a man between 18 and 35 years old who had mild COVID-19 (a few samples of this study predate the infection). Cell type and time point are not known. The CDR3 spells CASSAGHQEGDTQYF. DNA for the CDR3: TGCGCCAGCAGCGCGGGACATCAGGAGGGAGATACGCAGTATTTT.